This T cell receptor (beta chain) emerged from a study of cytomegalovirus exposure and HLA in healthy donors. 13 Jbeta primers and 60 Vbeta primers were used for the PCR. TCRdb's table, derived via immunoSEQ multiplex PCR, lists solely in-frame clones and lacks some. The profile covers hundreds of thousands of clones, with roughly 83% appearing a single time and about 1.4% taken by the ten largest. From germline, CDR1 is SGHAT and CDR2 FQNNGV. V lost 5 bases to trimming and J lost 8 bases; unmatched junction nucleotides: 9. This CDR3 has 14 residues. The chain carries TRBV11-2 and TRBJ2-1; TRBD2 matches 7 bases. The clonotype was recovered from a girl aged 5 to 17 in good health and CMV-seronegative. Sequences were obtained from PBMCs. CDR3 loop: CASSAYASGDEQFF. For the CDR3, the DNA is TGTGCCAGCAGCGCATACGCTAGCGGTGATGAGCAGTTCTTC. The whole variable domain, filled in from reference TRBV11-2 and TRBJ2-1, reads EAGVAQSPRYKIIEKRQSVAFWCNPISGHATLYWYQQILGQGPKLLIQFQNNGVVDDSQLPKDRFSAERLKGVDSTLKIQPAKLEDSAVYLCASSAYASGDEQFFGPGTRLTVL.